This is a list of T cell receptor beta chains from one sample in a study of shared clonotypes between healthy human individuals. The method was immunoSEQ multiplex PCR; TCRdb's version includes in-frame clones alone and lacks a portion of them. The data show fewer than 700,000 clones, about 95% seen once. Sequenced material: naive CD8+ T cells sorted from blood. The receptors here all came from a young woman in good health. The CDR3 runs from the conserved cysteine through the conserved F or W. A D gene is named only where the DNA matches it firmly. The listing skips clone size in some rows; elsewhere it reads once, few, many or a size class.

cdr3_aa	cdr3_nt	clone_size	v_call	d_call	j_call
CASSLELGALNEQFF	TGTGCCAGCAGCTTAGAGCTGGGGGCGCTCAATGAGCAGTTCTTC	-	TRBV7-8	-	TRBJ2-1
CASSSTLEDVLMETQYF	TGTGCCAGCAGTTCCACTCTCGAGGACGTATTGATGGAGACCCAGTACTTC	once	TRBV28	-	TRBJ2-5
CASSHGAGDEQYF	TGTGCCAGCTCCCACGGGGCGGGGGACGAGCAGTACTTC	-	TRBV28	TRBD2	TRBJ2-7
CASSLGPGTNTEAFF	TGTGCCAGCAGCTTGGGCCCCGGGACGAACACTGAAGCTTTCTTT	-	TRBV13	-	TRBJ1-1
CAHQLTSGMYEQYF	TGTGCTCACCAACTGACTAGCGGGATGTACGAGCAGTACTTC	-	TRBV30	TRBD2	TRBJ2-7
CASSSKPTSARNYEQYF	TGCGCCAGCAGTTCAAAGCCTACTAGCGCGAGAAATTACGAGCAGTACTTC	-	TRBV10-1	TRBD2	TRBJ2-7
CASSEGAGRNIQYF	TGTGCCAGCAGTGAGGGGGCAGGGAGGAACATTCAGTACTTC	-	TRBV25-1	-	TRBJ2-4
CASSQGTGSSYEQYF	TGTGCCAGCAGCCAAGGTACCGGGAGCTCCTACGAGCAGTACTTC	-	TRBV4-2	-	TRBJ2-7
CASSQQSLAGVSYEQYF	TGTGCCAGCAGCCAACAGTCTTTAGCGGGAGTTTCCTACGAGCAGTACTTC	-	TRBV4-2	TRBD2	TRBJ2-7
CASSPGTGAYEQYF	TGTGCCAGCAGCCCCGGGACAGGGGCATACGAGCAGTACTTC	-	TRBV5-4	TRBD1	TRBJ2-7
CASSPGTLYEQYF	TGTGCCAGCAGTCCCGGGACACTCTACGAGCAGTACTTC	-	TRBV27	-	TRBJ2-7
CSAGTGTSYTF	TGCAGCGCCGGGACAGGGACGAGCTACACCTTC	few	TRBV29-1	TRBD1	TRBJ1-2
CASNTPGTGWDEQFF	TGTGCCAGCAACACCCCCGGGACAGGGTGGGATGAGCAGTTCTTC	-	TRBV9	TRBD1	TRBJ2-1
CASSLLADSYNEQFF	TGTGCCAGCTCACTACTAGCGGACTCCTACAATGAGCAGTTCTTC	-	TRBV18	TRBD2	TRBJ2-1
CASSLEGTEAFF	TGTGCCAGCAGCTTGGAGGGCACTGAAGCTTTCTTT	-	TRBV5-6	-	TRBJ1-1
CASSSSSGLNEKLFF	TGTGCCAGCAGCTCTTCTTCGGGACTTAATGAAAAACTGTTTTTT	-	TRBV7-9	-	TRBJ1-4
CASSDSGVFVNQPQHF	TGCGCCAGCAGTGATTCGGGGGTTTTTGTCAATCAGCCCCAGCATTTT	-	TRBV10-2	-	TRBJ1-5